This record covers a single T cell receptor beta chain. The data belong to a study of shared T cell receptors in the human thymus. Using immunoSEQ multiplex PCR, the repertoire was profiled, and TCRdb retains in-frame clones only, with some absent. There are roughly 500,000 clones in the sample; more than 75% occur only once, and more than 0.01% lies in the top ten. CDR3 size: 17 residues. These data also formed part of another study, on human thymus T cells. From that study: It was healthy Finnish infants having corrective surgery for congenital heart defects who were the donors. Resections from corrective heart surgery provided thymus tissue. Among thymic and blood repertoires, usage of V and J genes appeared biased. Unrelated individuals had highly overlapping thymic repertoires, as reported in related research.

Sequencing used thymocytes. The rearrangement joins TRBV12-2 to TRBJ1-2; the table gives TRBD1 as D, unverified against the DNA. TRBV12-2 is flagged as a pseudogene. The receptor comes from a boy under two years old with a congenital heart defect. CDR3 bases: TGTGCAAGTCGCTTAGGGACCCGGGACAGGGTTGAGTATGGCTACACCTTC. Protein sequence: CASRLGTRDRVEYGYTF.